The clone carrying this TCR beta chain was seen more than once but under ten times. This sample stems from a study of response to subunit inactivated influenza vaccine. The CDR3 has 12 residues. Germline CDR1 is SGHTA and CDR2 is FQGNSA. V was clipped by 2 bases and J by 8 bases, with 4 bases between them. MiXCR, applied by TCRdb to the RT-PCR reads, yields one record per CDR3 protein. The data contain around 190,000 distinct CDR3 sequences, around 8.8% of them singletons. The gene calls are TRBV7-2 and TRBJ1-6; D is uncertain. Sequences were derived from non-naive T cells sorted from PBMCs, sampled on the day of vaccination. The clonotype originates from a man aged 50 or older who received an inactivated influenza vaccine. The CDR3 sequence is CASSLNYSPLHF. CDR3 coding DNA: TGTGCCAGCAGCTTAAACTATTCACCCCTCCACTTT.